One and the same sample provided the 16 T cell receptor beta chains below, sequenced in a study of blood T cell repertoires in COVID-19. Here immunoSEQ multiplex PCR was the method, and the copy in TCRdb shows in-frame clones only, minus some. Seen here are 250,000 to 300,000 clones, approximately 80% observed once, and the top ten hold just under 3%. Sequencing used peripheral blood. All receptors derive from a woman aged 55-69 years with active or convalescent COVID-19.

The rearrangement uses TRBV6-2 or TRBV6-3 and TRBJ1-2, with 9 bases fitting TRBD1. Germline CDR1 reads MNHEY; CDR2 reads SVGEGT. CDR3 length: 15 amino acids. The V gene end was trimmed by 2 bases and the J gene end by 4 bases; junction bases not matched to a gene: 5. The CDR3 loop is CASSYGTGSLYGYTF. The CDR3, as DNA: TGTGCCAGCAGTTACGGGACAGGGAGCCTCTATGGCTACACCTTC.

The CDR3 nucleotides are TGTGCCAGCGCTTCGGCAGGGCATAATAGCAATCAGCCCCAGCATTTT. Translated: CASASAGHNSNQPQHF. This chain joins TRBV11-2 and TRBJ1-5, with D possibly being TRBD1 (5 bases). CDR3 length equals 16 residues. The ends were cut back, 8 bases at V and 0 bases at J, with 17 bases in the middle. Germline values: CDR1 SGHAT, CDR2 FQNNGV. Variable domain in full (rest from reference TRBV11-2 and TRBJ1-5): EAGVAQSPRYKIIEKRQSVAFWCNPISGHATLYWYQQILGQGPKLLIQFQNNGVVDDSQLPKDRFSAERLKGVDSTLKIQPAKLEDSAVYLCASASAGHNSNQPQHFGDGTRLSIL.

The J gene is TRBJ2-2, the V gene TRBV7-6, with 7 positions matching TRBD1. Germline CDR1 SGHVS, CDR2 FNYEAQ. Trimming removed 3 bases from V and 6 bases from J; junction bases left unmatched: 7. This CDR3 is 15 amino acids long. The CDR3 loop reads CASSFALDRPGELFF. The CDR3 bases are TGTGCCAGCAGCTTCGCCCTGGACAGGCCCGGGGAGCTGTTTTTT.

The genes are TRBV7-3 and TRBJ2-2; D uncertain. Between the trimmed V and J ends, which lost 3 bases and 0 bases, there was a span of 5 bases. The CDR3 runs 14 residues. Germline CDR1 reads SGHTA; CDR2 reads FQGTGA. Written as DNA, the CDR3 is TGTGCCAGCAGCTTTAGTACGAACACCGGGGAGCTGTTTTTT. It yields the protein CASSFSTNTGELFF.

The chain employs TRBV2 and TRBJ2-5, with TRBD1 matching 8 bases. V gave up 1 base and J gave up 1 base; unmatched junction bases: 5. Germline assignment: CDR1 SNHLY and CDR2 FYNNEI. The CDR3 runs to 16 residues. CDR3 residues: CASSEDQGASQETQYF. DNA of the CDR3: TGTGCCAGCAGTGAAGACCAGGGGGCCAGCCAAGAGACCCAGTACTTC. Looking up the rest from reference TRBV2 and TRBJ2-5 gives the full variable domain: EPEVTQTPSHQVTQMGQEVILRCVPISNHLYFYWYRQILGQKVEFLVSFYNNEISEKSEIFDDQFSVERPDGSNFTLKIRSTKLEDSAMYFCASSEDQGASQETQYFGPGTRLLVL.

This sequence joins TRBV7-8 and TRBJ2-3; TRBD2 aligns across 14 bases. CDR3 length: 18 residues. Trimming took 4 bases from V and 1 from J; bases not matched to a gene: 7. CDR1 and CDR2 (germline): SGHVS, FQNEAQ. Here the CDR3 DNA reads TGTGCCAGCAGCTGGCCGGGACTAGCGGGGGAGCGCACAGATACGCAGTATTTT. It codes for CASSWPGLAGERTDTQYF.

The gene calls are TRBV7-3 and TRBJ2-1; D is unclear. Germline-derived CDR1 and CDR2 are SGHTA and FQGTGA. This CDR3 is 13 amino acids long. Trimming cost V 4 bases and J 7 bases, with 11 bases left between them. CDR3 in amino acids: CASSWNSWNEQFF. In nucleotides, the CDR3 is TGTGCCAGCAGCTGGAATAGCTGGAATGAGCAGTTCTTC.

The chain couples TRBV6-2 or TRBV6-3 to TRBJ2-7; D perhaps matches TRBD1 (6 bases). Germline V gene data show CDR1 as MNHEY and CDR2 as SVGEGT. The germline V and J ends were trimmed by 5 bases and 1 base, with 15 bases remaining between them. The CDR3 runs 15 residues. CDR3 protein: CASSNPGQRSYEQYF. CDR3 in DNA: TGTGCCAGCAGTAATCCGGGACAACGATCCTACGAGCAGTACTTC.

This chain links TRBV28 with TRBJ1-3; TRBD1 might be the D (5 bases). V lost 7 bases, J lost 2 bases, and 9 bases lay in between. The CDR3 loop spans 13 amino acids. The V gene's germline CDR1 is MDHEN and CDR2 SYDVKM. The chain's CDR3 is CASTAGTGNTIYF. The CDR3 coding sequence is TGTGCCAGCACGGCAGGGACTGGAAACACCATATATTTT.

The rearrangement joins TRBV19 to TRBJ2-3; D remains ambiguous. This CDR3 has 14 residues. V lost 7 bases, J lost 0 bases, and 11 bases lay in between. Germline V gene data show CDR1 as LNHDA and CDR2 as SQIVND (reference sequence). This CDR3 is CASKPLTSTDTQYF. The CDR3 region has the DNA TGTGCCAGTAAACCTCTCACTAGCACAGATACGCAGTATTTT.

The chain employs TRBV24-1 and TRBJ2-2; 10 nucleotides agree with TRBD2. The germline V gene encodes CDR1 KGHDR and CDR2 SFDVKD. The CDR3 is made up of 14 amino acids. V shed 6 bases, J shed 4 bases, and the junction held 1 base outside the gene matches. DNA for the CDR3: TGTGCCACCAGTAGCGGGGGGGGCACCGGGGAGCTGTTTTTT. Protein sequence: CATSSGGGTGELFF.

V usage is TRBV7-3 and J usage is TRBJ1-2; D gene unclear. The V end lost 0 bases, the J end lost 0 bases, and 8 bases lay between the germline ends. There are 15 residues in the CDR3. CDR1 is SGHTA and CDR2 is FQGTGA in the germline V gene. The CDR3 reads CASSLTRDTNYGYTF. The CDR3 DNA sequence: TGTGCCAGCAGCTTAACGAGAGATACTAACTATGGCTACACCTTC.

As regards this clone: Other DNA sequences in this sample translate to the same CDR3. J is TRBJ2-2 and V is TRBV7-3, with D perhaps matching TRBD2 (6 bases). Deletions cut 3 bases from V and 4 bases from J, with 12 bases between. The CDR3 consists of 15 residues. Germline CDR1 is SGHTA and CDR2 is FQGTGA. The CDR3 loop reads CASSLRQGGTGELFF. The CDR3 DNA reads as TGTGCCAGCAGCTTGCGGCAGGGAGGCACCGGGGAGCTGTTTTTT.

This clone has just a few counts. The chain joins TRBV7-2 to TRBJ1-1, with 9 bases aligning to TRBD1. Germline values: CDR1 SGHTA, CDR2 FQGNSA. The CDR3 has 15 amino acids. J was trimmed by 4 bases and V by 5 bases; bases with no gene match: 8. DNA of the CDR3: TGTGCCAGCAGCGGAACAGGGGGCGGGAGCACTGAAGCTTTCTTT. Amino acid sequence: CASSGTGGGSTEAFF.

V is TRBV5-4 and J is TRBJ2-3, with 8 bases that match TRBD1. CDR1 and CDR2 from the germline V gene are SGHNT and YYREEE (reference sequence). This CDR3 spans 15 amino acids. V shed 5 bases and J 4 bases; nucleotides not matched to a gene: 9. Here the CDR3 DNA reads TGTGCCAGCAGGCGGACAGGGAAGGATGCAGATACGCAGTATTTT. Its translation: CASRRTGKDADTQYF.

This chain links TRBV27 with TRBJ2-5; D perhaps matches TRBD1 (5 bases). Germline loops: CDR1 MNHEY, CDR2 SMNVEV (reference sequence). The ends were cut back, 4 bases at V and 7 bases at J, with 19 bases in the middle. The CDR3 spans 15 residues. The CDR3 region has the DNA TGTGCCAGCAGTTCACACCTACAGGTCCCCGGGACCCAGTACTTC. Its translation is CASSSHLQVPGTQYF.